Reported below is one T cell receptor beta chain. The record originates from a study of blood T cell repertoires in COVID-19. Across the whole study: The United States, Italy and Spain supplied acute and convalescent COVID-19 samples. Nucleic acid was either cDNA or gDNA, and it came from T cells, B-cell-depleted T cells, or PBMCs.

Original data processing: Amplification of reference gene primers provided the estimated nucleated cell counts. TCRdb's table, derived via immunoSEQ multiplex PCR, lists solely in-frame clones and lacks some. V and J calls and clone size are those listed in that table; D and trimming were worked out from the DNA. This table has around 95,000 clones, about 89% appearing once. CDR3 length equals 16 residues. Per the germline V gene, CDR1 is LNHDA and CDR2 is SQIVND (reference sequence). After removal of 5 bases from V and 2 bases from J, the junction contained 11 bases not matched to a gene. The sequencing input was peripheral blood. This receptor was identified in a man aged 45-60 years with active COVID-19. This chain joins TRBV19 and TRBJ2-7, with 8 bases lining up with TRBD2. As DNA, the CDR3 is TGTGCCAGTAGTCACACCGGGACTAGGGTGCCCTACGAGCAGTACTTC. This encodes CASSHTGTRVPYEQYF.